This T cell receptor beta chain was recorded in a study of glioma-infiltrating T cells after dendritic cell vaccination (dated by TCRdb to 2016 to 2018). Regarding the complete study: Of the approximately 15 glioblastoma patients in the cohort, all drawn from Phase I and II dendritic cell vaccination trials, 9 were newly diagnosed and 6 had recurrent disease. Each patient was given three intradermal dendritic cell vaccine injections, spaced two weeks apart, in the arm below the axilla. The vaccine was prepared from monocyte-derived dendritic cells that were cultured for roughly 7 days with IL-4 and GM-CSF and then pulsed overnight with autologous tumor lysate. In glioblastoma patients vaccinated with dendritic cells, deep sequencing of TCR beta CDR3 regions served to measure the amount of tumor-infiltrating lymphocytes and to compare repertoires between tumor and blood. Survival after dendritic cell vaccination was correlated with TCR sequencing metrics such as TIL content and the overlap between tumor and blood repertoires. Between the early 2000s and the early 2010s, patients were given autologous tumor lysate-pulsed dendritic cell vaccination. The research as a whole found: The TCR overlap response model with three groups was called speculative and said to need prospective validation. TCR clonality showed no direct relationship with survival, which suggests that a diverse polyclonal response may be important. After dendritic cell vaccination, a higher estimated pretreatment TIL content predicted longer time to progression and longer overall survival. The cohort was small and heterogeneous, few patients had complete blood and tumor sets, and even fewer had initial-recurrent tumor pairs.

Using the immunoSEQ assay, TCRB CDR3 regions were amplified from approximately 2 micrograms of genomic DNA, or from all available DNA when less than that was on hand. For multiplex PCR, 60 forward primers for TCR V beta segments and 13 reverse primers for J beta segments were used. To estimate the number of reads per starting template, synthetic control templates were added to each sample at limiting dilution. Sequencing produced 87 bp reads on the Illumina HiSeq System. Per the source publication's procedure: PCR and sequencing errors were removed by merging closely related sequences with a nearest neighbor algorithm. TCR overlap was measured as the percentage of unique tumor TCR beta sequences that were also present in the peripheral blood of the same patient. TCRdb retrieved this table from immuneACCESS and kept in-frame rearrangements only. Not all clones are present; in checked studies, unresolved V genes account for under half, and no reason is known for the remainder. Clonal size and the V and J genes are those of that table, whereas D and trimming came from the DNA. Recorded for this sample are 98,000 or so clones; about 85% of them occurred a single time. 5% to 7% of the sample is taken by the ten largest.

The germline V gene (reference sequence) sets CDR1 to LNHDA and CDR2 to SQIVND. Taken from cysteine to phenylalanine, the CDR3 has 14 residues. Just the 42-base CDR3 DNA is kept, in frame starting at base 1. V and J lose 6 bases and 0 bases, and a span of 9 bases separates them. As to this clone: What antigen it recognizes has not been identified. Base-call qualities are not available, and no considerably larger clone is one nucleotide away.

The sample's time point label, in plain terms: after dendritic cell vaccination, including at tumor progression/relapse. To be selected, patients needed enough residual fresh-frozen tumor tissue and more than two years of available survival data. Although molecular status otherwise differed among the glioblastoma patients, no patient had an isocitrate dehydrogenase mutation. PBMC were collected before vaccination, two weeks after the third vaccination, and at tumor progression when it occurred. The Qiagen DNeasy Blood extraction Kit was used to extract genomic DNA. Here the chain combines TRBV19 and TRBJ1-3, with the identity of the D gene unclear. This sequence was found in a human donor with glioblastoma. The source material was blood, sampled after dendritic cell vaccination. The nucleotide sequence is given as TGTGCCAGTAGCCCCGTGAGCTCTGGAAACACCATATATTTT. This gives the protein CASSPVSSGNTIYF. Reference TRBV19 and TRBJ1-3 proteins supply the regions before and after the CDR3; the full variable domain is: DGGITQSPKYLFRKEGQNVTLSCEQNLNHDAMYWYRQDPGQGLRLIYYSQIVNDFQKGDIAEGYSVSREKKESFPLTVTSAQKNPTAFYLCASSPVSSGNTIYFGEGSWLTVV.